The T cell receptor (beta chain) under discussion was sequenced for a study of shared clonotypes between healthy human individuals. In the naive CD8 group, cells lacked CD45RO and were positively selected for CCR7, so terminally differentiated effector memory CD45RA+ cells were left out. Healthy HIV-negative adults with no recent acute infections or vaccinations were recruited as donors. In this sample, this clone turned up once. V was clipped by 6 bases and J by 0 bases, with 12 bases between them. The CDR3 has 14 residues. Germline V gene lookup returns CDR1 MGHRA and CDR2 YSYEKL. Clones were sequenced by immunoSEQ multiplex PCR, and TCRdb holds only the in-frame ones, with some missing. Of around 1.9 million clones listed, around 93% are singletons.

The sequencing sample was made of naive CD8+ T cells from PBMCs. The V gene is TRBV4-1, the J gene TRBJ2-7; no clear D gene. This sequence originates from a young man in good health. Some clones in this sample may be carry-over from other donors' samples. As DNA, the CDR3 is TGCGCCAGCAGTCCCAGATACCCCTCCTACGAGCAGTACTTC. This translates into CASSPRYPSYEQYF.